This TCR beta chain was identified in a study of T cells after yellow fever vaccination. Study-level results: Subsequent to the booster, the majority of primary-vaccination clones reappeared (around 95% CD4, around 90% CD8).

Germline CDR1 and CDR2: SQVTM and ANQGSEA. This CDR3 spans 14 amino acids. J gave up 4 bases and V 1 base, and 4 bases lay outside the gene matches. TCRdb recomputed calls from the 5' RACE reads with MiXCR, one row per CDR3 protein. The profile shows some 68,000 distinct CDR3 sequences, over 6% of them singletons. This clonotype was detected many times. Its target is unknown. This TCR derives from a man between 18 and 35 years old who received the YFV17D yellow fever vaccine. Sequences were derived from CD8+ T cells sorted from PBMCs, sampled around 45 days after the first yellow fever vaccination. This rearrangement joins TRBV29-1 to TRBJ2-5; 9 bases match TRBD1. CDR3 bases: TGCAGCGTTGAAGCCCCGGGACAGGGAGAGACCCAGTACTTC. This translates into CSVEAPGQGETQYF.